The source of this T cell receptor beta chain is a study of immune cell composition in non-small cell lung cancer. Some clones are missing from TCRdb's copy, which holds only in-frame ones; the method was immunoSEQ multiplex PCR. The table lists about 4,800 clones, approximately 80% of them singletons. Sequences were obtained from lung tumor tissue. This TCR was recovered from a human donor with non-small cell lung cancer.

The CDR3 bases are TGCGCCAGCAGCTTGGTGGCTAGCGGGGCCAGGGGAGAGACCCAGTACTTC. It translates to CASSLVASGARGETQYF. The chain combines TRBV5-1 with TRBJ2-5; 9 bases agree with TRBD2. V shed 0 bases, J shed 4 bases, and the junction held 10 bases outside the gene matches. Germline V gene lookup returns CDR1 SGHRS and CDR2 YFSETQ. There are 17 residues in the CDR3.